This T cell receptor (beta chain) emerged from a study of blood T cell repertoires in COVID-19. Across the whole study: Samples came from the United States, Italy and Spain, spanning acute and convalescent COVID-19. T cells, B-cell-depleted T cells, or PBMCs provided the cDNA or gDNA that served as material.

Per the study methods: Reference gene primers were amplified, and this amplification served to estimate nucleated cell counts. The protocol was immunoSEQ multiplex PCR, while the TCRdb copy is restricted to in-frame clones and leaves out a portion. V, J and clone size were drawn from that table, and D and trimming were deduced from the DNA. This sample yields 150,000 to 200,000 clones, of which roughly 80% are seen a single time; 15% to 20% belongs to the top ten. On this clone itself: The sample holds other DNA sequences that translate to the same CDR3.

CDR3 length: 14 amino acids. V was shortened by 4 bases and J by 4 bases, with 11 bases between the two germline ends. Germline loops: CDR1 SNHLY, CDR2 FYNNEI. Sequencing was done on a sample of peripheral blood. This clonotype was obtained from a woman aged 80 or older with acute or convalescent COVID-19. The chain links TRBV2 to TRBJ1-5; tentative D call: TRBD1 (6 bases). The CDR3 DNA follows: TGTGCCAGCAGTGTGGGGCAGGGGAATCAGCCCCAGCATTTT. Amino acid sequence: CASSVGQGNQPQHF.